This T cell receptor (beta chain) was identified in a study of CD8+CD57+ T cells in acquired aplastic anemia. Overall study: Sorting CD4+ and CD8+ cells gave DNA averaging about 3.1 ug. Where healthy donors were concerned, CD4+ cells averaged approximately 10 million reads. General study points: Patients and healthy controls showed no significant CD8+ Simpson's diversity difference. There were some 27 CD8+ CDR3 sequences that occurred in both patients and controls.

The table lists this clonotype with a few counts. Antigen unknown. Germline CDR1 MNHEY, CDR2 SMNVEV (reference sequence). This CDR3 region has 16 residues. The V and J ends lost 4 bases and 3 bases, in that order; junction bases with no gene match: 11. Genomic DNA templated the TCR beta VDJ and CDR3 profiling. MiXCR, applied by TCRdb to the reads, yields one record per CDR3 protein. Among some 240,000 distinct CDR3 sequences, 34% were seen once, and the ten largest hold more than 0.95%. The chain employs TRBV27 and TRBJ2-7; 8 positions match TRBD1. The sequenced material came from sorted CD4+, CD8+, or CD8+CD57+ T cells (not recorded which) from PBMCs. This clonotype originated in a human donor in good health, serving as a control. The chain's CDR3 is CASSSTPGGAFYEQYF. Here the CDR3 DNA reads TGTGCCAGCAGTTCCACACCAGGGGGCGCTTTCTACGAGCAGTACTTC.